The clone carrying this T cell receptor beta chain was found once. The CDR3 has 19 residues. Looked up from germline, CDR1 is SGHRS and CDR2 is YFSETQ. The J segment lost 2 bases and the V segment lost 3 bases, leaving 20 bases of the junction unmatched. The data were obtained in a study of blood T cell repertoires in COVID-19. Study details: The United States, Italy and Spain were the sources of the acute and convalescent COVID-19 samples. The analysed material was cDNA or gDNA that came from T cells, B-cell-depleted T cells, or PBMCs.

Authors' analysis steps: The authors estimated nucleated cell counts from reference gene primer amplification. Clones were read by immunoSEQ multiplex PCR, and TCRdb kept only the in-frame ones, dropping some. From that table come the V and J calls and clone size; the DNA was used to work out D and trimming. The sample holds some 26,000 clones, more than 70% seen once. The receptor was derived from a human donor in a cohort sampled during active COVID-19. The V gene is TRBV5-1, the J gene TRBJ2-7, with 7 nucleotides matching TRBD2. The specimen was peripheral blood. The CDR3 DNA follows: TGCGCCAGCAGCTCGCCAAAGGGGACTAACGGGGCCGTCCCCTACGAGCAGTACTTC. This sequence encodes CASSSPKGTNGAVPYEQYF.